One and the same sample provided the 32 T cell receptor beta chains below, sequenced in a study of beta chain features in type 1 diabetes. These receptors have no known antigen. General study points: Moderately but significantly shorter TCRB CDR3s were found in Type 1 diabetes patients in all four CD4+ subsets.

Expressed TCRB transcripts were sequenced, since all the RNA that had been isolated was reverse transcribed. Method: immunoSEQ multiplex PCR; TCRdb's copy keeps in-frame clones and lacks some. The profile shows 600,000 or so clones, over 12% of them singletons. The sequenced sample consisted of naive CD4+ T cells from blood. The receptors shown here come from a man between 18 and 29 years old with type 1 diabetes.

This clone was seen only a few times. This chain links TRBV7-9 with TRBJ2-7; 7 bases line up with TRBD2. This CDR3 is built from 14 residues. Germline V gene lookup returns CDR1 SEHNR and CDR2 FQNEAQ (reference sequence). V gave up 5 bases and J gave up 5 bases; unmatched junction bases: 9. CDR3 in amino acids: CASSREGLWDEQYF. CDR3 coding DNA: TGTGCCAGCAGCAGAGAGGGACTATGGGACGAGCAGTACTTC. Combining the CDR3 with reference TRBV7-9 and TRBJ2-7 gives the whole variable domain DTGVSQNPRHKITKRGQNVTFRCDPISEHNRLYWYRQTLGQGPEFLTYFQNEAQLEKSRLLSDRFSAERPKGSFSTLEIQRTEQGDSAMYLCASSREGLWDEQYFGPGTRLTVT.

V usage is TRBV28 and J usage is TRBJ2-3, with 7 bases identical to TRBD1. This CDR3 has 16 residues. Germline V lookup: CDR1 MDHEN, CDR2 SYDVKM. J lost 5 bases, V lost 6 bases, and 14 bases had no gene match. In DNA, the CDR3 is TGTGCCAGCAGCCCCGCCTTGGGACAGCAGGGAGATACGCAGTATTTT. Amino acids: CASSPALGQQGDTQYF.

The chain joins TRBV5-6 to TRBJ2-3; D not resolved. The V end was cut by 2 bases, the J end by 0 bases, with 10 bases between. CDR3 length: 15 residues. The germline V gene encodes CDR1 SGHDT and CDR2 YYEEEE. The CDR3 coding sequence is TGTGCCAGCAGCTTCACAGCGCTGAGCACAGATACGCAGTATTTT. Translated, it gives CASSFTALSTDTQYF.

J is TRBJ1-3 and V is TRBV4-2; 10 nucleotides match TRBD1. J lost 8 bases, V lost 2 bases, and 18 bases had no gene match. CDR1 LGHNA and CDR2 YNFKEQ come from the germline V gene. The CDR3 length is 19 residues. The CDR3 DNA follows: TGTGCCAGCAGCCAAATAACACCCGGGACAGGGGTCCCTGGTTACACCATATATTTT. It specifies CASSQITPGTGVPGYTIYF.

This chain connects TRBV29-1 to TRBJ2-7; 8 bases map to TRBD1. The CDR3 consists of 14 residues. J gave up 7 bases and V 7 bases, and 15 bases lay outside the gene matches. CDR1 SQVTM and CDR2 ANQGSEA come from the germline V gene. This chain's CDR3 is CSAKTGALTGEQYF. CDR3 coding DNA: TGCAGCGCTAAGACAGGGGCCCTCACTGGGGAGCAGTACTTC.

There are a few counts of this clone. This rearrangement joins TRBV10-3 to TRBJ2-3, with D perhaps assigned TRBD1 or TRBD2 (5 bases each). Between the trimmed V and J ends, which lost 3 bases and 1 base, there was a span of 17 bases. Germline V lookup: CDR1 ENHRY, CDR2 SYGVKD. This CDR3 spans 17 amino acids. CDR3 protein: CAISDGWGKKGTDTQYF. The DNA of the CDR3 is TGTGCCATCAGTGACGGGTGGGGGAAGAAAGGCACAGATACGCAGTATTTT.

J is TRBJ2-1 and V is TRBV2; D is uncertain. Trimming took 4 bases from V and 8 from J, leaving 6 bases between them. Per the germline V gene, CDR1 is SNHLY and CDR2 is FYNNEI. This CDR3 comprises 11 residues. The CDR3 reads CASSAGDEQFF. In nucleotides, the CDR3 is TGTGCCAGCAGTGCGGGTGATGAGCAGTTCTTC.

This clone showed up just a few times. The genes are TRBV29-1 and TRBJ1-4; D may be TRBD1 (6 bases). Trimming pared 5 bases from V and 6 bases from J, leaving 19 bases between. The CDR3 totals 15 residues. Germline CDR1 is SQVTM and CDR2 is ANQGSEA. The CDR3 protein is CSVYGEKGGYEKLFF. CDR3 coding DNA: TGCAGCGTTTACGGGGAGAAGGGGGGATATGAAAAACTGTTTTTT.

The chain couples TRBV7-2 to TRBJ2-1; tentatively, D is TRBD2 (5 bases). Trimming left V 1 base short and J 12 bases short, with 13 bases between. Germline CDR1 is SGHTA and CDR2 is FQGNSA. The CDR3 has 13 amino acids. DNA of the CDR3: TGTGCCAGCAGCTTAGAGTGGGGAGAGAGGCAGTTCTTC. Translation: CASSLEWGERQFF.

CDR3 region: CASSRDTGELFF. CDR3 DNA: TGTGCCAGCAGCCGAGACACCGGGGAGCTGTTTTTT. The chain combines TRBV28 with TRBJ2-2; D is unclear. The CDR3 length is 12 residues. Trimming removed 6 bases at V and 3 bases at J, with 5 bases between. The germline CDR1 and CDR2 sequences are MDHEN and SYDVKM.

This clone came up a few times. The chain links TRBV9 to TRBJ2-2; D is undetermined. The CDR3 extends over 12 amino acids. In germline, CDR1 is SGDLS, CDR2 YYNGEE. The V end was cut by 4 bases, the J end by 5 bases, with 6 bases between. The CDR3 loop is CASSTITGELFF. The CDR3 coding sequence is TGTGCCAGCAGCACCATTACCGGGGAGCTGTTTTTT.

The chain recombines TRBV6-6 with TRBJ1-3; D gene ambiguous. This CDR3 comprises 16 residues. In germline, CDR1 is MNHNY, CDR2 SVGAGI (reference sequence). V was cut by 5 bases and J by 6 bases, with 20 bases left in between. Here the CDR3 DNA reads TGTGCCAGCAGTCCCCTCGGACGGGCGCAACAAAACACCATATATTTT. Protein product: CASSPLGRAQQNTIYF.

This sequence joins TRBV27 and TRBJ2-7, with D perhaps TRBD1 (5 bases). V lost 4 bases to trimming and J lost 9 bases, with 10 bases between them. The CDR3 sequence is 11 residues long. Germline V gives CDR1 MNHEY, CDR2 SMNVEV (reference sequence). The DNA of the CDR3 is TGTGCCAGCAGTTCAATAGGGGTGCAGTACTTC. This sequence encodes CASSSIGVQYF.

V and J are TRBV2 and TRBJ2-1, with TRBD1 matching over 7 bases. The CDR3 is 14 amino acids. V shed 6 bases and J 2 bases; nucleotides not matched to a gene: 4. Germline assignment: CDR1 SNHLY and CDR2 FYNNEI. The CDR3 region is CASRTGQPYNEQFF. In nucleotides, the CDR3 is TGTGCCAGCAGAACGGGACAGCCCTACAATGAGCAGTTCTTC.

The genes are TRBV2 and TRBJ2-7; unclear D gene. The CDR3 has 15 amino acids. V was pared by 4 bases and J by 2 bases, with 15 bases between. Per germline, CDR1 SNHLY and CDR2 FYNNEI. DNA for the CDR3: TGTGCCAGCAGTGCGTTTCGAGTTAGAACCTACGAGCAGTACTTC. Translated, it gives CASSAFRVRTYEQYF.

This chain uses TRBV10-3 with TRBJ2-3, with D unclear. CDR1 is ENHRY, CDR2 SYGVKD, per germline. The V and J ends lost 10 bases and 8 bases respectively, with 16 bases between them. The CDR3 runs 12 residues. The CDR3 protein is CATRGPAGTQYF. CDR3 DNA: TGTGCCACCCGTGGACCGGCCGGTACGCAGTATTTT.

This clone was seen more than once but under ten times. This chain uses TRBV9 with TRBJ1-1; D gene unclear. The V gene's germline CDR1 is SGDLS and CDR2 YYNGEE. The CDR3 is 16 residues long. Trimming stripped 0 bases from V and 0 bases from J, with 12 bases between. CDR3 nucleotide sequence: TGTGCCAGCAGCGTAGGTCAGACAAAAATGAACACTGAAGCTTTCTTT. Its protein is CASSVGQTKMNTEAFF.

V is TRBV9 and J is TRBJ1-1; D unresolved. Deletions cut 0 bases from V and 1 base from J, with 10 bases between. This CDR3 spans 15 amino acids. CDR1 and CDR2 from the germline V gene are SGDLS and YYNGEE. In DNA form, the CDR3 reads TGTGCCAGCAGCGTAGATCTAGGCAAGAACACTGAAGCTTTCTTT. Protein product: CASSVDLGKNTEAFF.

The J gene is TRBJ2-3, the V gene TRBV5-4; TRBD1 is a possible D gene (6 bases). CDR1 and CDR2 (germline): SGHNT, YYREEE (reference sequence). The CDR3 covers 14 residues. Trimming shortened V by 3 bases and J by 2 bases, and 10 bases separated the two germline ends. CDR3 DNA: TGTGCCAGCAGCTCCCGGACAGCCACAGATACGCAGTATTTT. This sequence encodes CASSSRTATDTQYF.

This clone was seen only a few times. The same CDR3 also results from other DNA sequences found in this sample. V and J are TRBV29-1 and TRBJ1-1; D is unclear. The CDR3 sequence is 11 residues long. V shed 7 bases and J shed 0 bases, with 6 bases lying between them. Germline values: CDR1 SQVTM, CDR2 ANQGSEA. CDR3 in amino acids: CSGGVNTEAFF. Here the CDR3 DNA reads TGCAGCGGCGGGGTGAACACTGAAGCTTTCTTT.

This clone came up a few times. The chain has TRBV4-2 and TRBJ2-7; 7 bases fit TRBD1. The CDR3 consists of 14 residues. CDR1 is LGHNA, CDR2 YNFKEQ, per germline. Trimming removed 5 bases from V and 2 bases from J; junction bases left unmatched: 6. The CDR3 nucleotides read TGTGCCAGCAGCGGGGACAGAGTGACCTACGAGCAGTACTTC. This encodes CASSGDRVTYEQYF.

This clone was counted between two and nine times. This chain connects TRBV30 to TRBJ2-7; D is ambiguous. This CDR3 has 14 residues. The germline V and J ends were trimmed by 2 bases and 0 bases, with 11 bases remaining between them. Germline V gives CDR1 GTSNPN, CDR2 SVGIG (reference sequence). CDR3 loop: CAWSLQISSYEQYF. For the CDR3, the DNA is TGTGCCTGGAGTCTCCAGATAAGCTCCTACGAGCAGTACTTC.

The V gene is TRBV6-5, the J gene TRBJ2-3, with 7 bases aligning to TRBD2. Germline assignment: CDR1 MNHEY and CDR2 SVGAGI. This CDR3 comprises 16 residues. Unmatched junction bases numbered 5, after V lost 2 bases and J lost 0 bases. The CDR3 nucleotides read TGTGCCAGCAGTTACGGGGGTAGCGGGAGCACAGATACGCAGTATTTT. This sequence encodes CASSYGGSGSTDTQYF.

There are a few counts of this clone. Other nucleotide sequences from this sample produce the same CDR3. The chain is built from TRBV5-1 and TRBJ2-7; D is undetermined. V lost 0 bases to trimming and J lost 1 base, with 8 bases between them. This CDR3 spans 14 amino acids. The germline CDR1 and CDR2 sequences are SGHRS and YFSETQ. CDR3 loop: CASSLGTASYEQYF. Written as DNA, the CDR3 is TGCGCCAGCAGCTTGGGGACCGCATCCTACGAGCAGTACTTC.

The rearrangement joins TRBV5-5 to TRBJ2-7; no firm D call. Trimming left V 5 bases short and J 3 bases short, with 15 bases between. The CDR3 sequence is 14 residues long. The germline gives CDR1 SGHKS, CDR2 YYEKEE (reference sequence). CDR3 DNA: TGTGCCAGCAGAGTTAAGGGATCCGGCTACGAGCAGTACTTC. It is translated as CASRVKGSGYEQYF.

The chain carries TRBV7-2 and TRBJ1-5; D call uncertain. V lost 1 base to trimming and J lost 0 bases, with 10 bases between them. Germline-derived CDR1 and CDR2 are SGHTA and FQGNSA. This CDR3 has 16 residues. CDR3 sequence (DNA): TGTGCCAGCAGCTTAGAACGTCCTCATAGCAATCAGCCCCAGCATTTT. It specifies CASSLERPHSNQPQHF.

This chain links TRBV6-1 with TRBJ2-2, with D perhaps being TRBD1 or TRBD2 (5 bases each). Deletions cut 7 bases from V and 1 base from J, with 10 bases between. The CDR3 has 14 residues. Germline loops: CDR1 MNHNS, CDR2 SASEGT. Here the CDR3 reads CASKRGLNTGELFF. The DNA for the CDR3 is TGTGCCAGCAAGAGGGGCCTGAACACCGGGGAGCTGTTTTTT.

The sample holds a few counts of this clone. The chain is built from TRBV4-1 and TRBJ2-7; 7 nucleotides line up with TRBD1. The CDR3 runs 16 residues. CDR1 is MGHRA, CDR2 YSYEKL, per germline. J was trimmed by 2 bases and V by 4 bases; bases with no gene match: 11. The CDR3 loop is CASSPTRDRDTYEQYF. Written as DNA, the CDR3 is TGCGCCAGCAGCCCAACCCGGGACAGAGATACCTACGAGCAGTACTTC.

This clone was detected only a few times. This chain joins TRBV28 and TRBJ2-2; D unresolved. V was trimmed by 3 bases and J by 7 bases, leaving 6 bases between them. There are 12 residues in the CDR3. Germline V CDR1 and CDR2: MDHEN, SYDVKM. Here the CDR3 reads CASSLGFGELFF. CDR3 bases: TGTGCCAGCAGTTTGGGCTTCGGGGAGCTGTTTTTT. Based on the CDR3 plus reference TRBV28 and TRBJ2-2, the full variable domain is DVKVTQSSRYLVKRTGEKVFLECVQDMDHENMFWYRQDPGLGLRLIYFSYDVKMKEKGDIPEGYSVSREKKERFSLILESASTNQTSMYLCASSLGFGELFFGEGSRLTVL.

This chain's CDR3 is CASSVGDNLIDTQYF. Written as DNA, the CDR3 is TGTGCCAGTAGTGTAGGGGACAATCTTATAGATACGCAGTATTTT. The V and J genes are TRBV19 and TRBJ2-3, with D tentatively TRBD1 (6 bases). V was pared by 5 bases and J by 5 bases, with 17 bases between. Germline CDR1 reads LNHDA; CDR2 reads SQIVND (reference sequence). There are 15 residues in the CDR3.

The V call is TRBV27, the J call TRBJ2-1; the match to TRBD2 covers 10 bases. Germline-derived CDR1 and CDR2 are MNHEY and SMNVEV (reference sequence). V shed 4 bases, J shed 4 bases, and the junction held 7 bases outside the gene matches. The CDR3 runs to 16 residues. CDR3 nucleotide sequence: TGTGCCAGCAGTTCCTCTAGCGGGAGCCGTTACAATGAGCAGTTCTTC. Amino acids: CASSSSSGSRYNEQFF.

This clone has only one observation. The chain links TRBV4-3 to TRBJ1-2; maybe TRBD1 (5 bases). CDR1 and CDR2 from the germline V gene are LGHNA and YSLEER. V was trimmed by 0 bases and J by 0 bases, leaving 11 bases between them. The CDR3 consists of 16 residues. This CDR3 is CASSQDWKGANYGYTF. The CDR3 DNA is TGCGCCAGCAGCCAAGATTGGAAAGGGGCTAACTATGGCTACACCTTC.